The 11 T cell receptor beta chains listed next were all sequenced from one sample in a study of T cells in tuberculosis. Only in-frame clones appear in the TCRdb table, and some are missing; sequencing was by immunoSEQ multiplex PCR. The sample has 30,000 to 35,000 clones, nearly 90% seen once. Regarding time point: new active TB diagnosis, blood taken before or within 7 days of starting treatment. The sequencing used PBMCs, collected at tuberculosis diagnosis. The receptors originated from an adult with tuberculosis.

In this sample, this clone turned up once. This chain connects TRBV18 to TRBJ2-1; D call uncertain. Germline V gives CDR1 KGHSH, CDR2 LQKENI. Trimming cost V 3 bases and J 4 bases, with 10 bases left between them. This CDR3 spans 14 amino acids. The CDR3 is CASSPSRPYNEQFF. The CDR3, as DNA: TGTGCCAGCTCACCTTCTAGACCATACAATGAGCAGTTCTTC.

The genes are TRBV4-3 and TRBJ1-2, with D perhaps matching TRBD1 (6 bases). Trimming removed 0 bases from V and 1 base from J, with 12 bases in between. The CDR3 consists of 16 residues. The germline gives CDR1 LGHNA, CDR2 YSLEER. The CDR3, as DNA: TGCGCCAGCAGCCAAGATATACAGGGCCTTAACTATGGCTACACCTTC. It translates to CASSQDIQGLNYGYTF.

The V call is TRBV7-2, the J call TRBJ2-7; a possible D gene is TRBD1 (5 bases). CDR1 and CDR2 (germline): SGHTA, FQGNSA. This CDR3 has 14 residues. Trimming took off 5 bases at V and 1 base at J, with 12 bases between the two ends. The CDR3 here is CASSGSGRSYEQYF. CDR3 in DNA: TGTGCCAGCAGCGGGTCAGGGCGTTCCTACGAGCAGTACTTC.

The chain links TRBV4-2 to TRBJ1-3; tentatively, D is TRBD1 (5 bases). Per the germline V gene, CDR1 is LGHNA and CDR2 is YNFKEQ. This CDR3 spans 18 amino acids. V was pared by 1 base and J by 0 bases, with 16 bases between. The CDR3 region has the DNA TGTGCCAGCAGCCAAGGTGTGGGGCGGGGTAGCTCTGGAAACACCATATATTTT. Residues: CASSQGVGRGSSGNTIYF.

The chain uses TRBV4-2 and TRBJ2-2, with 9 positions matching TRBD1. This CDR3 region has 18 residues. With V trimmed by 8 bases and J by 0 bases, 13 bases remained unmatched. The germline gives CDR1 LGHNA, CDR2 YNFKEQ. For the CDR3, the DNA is TGTGCCAGCGGGCGGAAGGGACAGGGTTACGCGAACACCGGGGAGCTGTTTTTT. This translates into CASGRKGQGYANTGELFF.

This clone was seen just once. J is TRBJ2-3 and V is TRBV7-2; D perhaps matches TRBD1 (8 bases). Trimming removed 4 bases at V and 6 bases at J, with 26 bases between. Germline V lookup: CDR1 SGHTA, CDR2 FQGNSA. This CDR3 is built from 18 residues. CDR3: CASSWDRPLAVRSDTQYF. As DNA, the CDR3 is TGTGCCAGCAGCTGGGACAGGCCCCTAGCGGTTCGGTCGGATACGCAGTATTTT.

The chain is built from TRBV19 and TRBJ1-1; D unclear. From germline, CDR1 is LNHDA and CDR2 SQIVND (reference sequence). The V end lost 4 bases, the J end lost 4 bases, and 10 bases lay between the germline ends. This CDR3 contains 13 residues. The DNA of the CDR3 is TGTGCCAGTAGTACAGCGGGAGGCACTGAAGCTTTCTTT. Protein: CASSTAGGTEAFF.

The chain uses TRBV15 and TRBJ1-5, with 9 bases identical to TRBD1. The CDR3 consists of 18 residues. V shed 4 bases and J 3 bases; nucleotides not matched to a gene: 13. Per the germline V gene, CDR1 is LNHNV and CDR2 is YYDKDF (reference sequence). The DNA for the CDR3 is TGTGCCACCAGCACCCTGGGGGGACAGGGACATTTCAATCAGCCCCAGCATTTT. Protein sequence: CATSTLGGQGHFNQPQHF. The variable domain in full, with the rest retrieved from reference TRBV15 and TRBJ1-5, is DAMVIQNPRYQVTQFGKPVTLSCSQTLNHNVMYWYQQKSSQAPKLLFHYYDKDFNNEADTPDNFQSRRPNTSFCFLDIRSPGLGDTAMYLCATSTLGGQGHFNQPQHFGDGTRLSIL.

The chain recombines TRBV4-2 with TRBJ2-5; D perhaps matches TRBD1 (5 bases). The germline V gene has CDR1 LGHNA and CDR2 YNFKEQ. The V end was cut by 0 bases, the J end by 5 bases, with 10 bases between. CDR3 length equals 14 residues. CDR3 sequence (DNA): TGTGCCAGCAGCCAAGACCTAGGGGTGGAGACCCAGTACTTC. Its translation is CASSQDLGVETQYF.

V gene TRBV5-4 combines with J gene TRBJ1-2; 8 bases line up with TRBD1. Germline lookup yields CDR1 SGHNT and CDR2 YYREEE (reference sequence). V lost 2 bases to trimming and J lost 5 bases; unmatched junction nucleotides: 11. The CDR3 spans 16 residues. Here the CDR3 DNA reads TGTGCCAGCAGCTTCTGGAACAGGGGGTTAGCATATGGCTACACCTTC. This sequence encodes CASSFWNRGLAYGYTF.

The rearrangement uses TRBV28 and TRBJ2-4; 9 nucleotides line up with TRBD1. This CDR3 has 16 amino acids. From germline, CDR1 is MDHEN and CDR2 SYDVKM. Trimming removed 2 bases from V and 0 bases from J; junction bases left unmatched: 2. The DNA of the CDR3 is TGTGCCAGCAGTTTAGGGGACAGGGAAGCCAAAAACATTCAGTACTTC. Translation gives CASSLGDREAKNIQYF.